This entry lists 23 T cell receptor beta chains sequenced from one sample in a study of CD8 T cells in ankylosing spondylitis. MiXCR, applied by TCRdb to the 5' RACE reads, yields one record per CDR3 protein. The sample contains 130,000 or so distinct CDR3 sequences, 7% of which appear only once. The sample consisted of blood, either unsorted or a sorted T cell fraction (not recorded which). These receptors were collected from a male donor with ankylosing spondylitis or in good health (not recorded which).

At least ten counts were recorded for this clonotype. V is TRBV15 and J is TRBJ1-4, with 7 bases identical to TRBD1. J lost 5 bases, V lost 2 bases, and 5 bases had no gene match. Germline values: CDR1 LNHNV, CDR2 YYDKDF (reference sequence). The CDR3 contains 15 residues. The CDR3 coding sequence is TGTGCCACCAGCAGACCTCCGGGACAGAATGAAAAACTGTTTTTT. This sequence encodes CATSRPPGQNEKLFF. The full variable domain, completed using reference TRBV15 and TRBJ1-4, is DAMVIQNPRYQVTQFGKPVTLSCSQTLNHNVMYWYQQKSSQAPKLLFHYYDKDFNNEADTPDNFQSRRPNTSFCFLDIRSPGLGDTAMYLCATSRPPGQNEKLFFGSGTQLSVL.

This clonotype has just a few counts. The chain is built from TRBV6-1 and TRBJ2-1, with 11 bases fitting TRBD2. The V gene end was trimmed by 6 bases and the J gene end by 1 base; junction bases not matched to a gene: 5. This CDR3 spans 16 amino acids. Germline V CDR1 and CDR2: MNHNS, SASEGT. The CDR3: CASSGSGGASYNEQFF. The CDR3 DNA reads TGTGCCAGCAGCGGTAGCGGGGGGGCATCCTACAATGAGCAGTTCTTC.

This clonotype was seen many times. The gene calls are TRBV20-1 and TRBJ2-1, with no clear D. The germline V gene encodes CDR1 DFQATT and CDR2 SNEGSKA (reference sequence). The CDR3 is made up of 13 amino acids. Trimming pared 6 bases from V and 0 bases from J, leaving 9 bases between. DNA for the CDR3: TGCAGTGCCATGGGTCGCTCCTACAATGAGCAGTTCTTC. It encodes CSAMGRSYNEQFF.

This clonotype showed up many times. The chain uses TRBV7-9 and TRBJ1-5; D is unclear. There are 14 residues in the CDR3. Trimming removed 1 base at V and 9 bases at J, with 13 bases between. CDR1 SEHNR and CDR2 FQNEAQ come from the germline V gene (reference sequence). For the CDR3, the DNA is TGTGCCAGCAGCTTAGAGTCATACCCTGGGCCCCAGCATTTT. Its translation is CASSLESYPGPQHF.

This chain uses TRBV5-6 with TRBJ2-2, with a possible D match to TRBD2 (6 bases). CDR1 and CDR2 from the germline V gene are SGHDT and YYEEEE. V lost 1 base and J lost 5, with 18 bases in between. The CDR3 is made up of 17 amino acids. The chain's CDR3 is CASSLSDWLAMTGELFF. The DNA of the CDR3 is TGTGCCAGCAGCTTGTCGGATTGGCTAGCGATGACCGGGGAGCTGTTTTTT.

This clonotype was picked up many times. The chain is built from TRBV28 and TRBJ2-3; 9 nucleotides agree with TRBD1. CDR3 length equals 15 residues. With V trimmed by 4 bases and J by 5 bases, 7 bases remained unmatched. Per the germline V gene, CDR1 is MDHEN and CDR2 is SYDVKM. CDR3 sequence: CASSSPGTGKDTQYF. CDR3 nucleotide sequence: TGTGCCAGCAGTTCCCCCGGGACAGGGAAAGATACGCAGTATTTT.

This clonotype was counted at least ten times. V and J are TRBV20-1 and TRBJ2-3; maybe TRBD2 (7 bases). Looked up from germline, CDR1 is DFQATT and CDR2 is SNEGSKA (reference sequence). This CDR3 region has 15 residues. Trimming cost V 3 bases and J 4 bases, with 17 bases left between them. CDR3 nucleotide sequence: TGCAGTGCTAGTGGAGGGGGGGGCCTGTCAGATACGCAGTATTTT. It translates to CSASGGGGLSDTQYF.

This sequence joins TRBV11-3 and TRBJ2-1; D may be TRBD2 (6 bases). V lost 2 bases, J lost 4 bases, and 6 bases lay in between. Germline V lookup: CDR1 SGHNT, CDR2 YENEEA. CDR3 length: 13 residues. CDR3 amino acids: CASSLRGYNEQFF. The CDR3 DNA reads as TGTGCCAGCAGCTTACGGGGGTACAATGAGCAGTTCTTC.

This clonotype was recorded at least ten times. This chain uses TRBV6-1 with TRBJ2-7; no clear D. The CDR3 contains 16 residues. The germline V gene encodes CDR1 MNHNS and CDR2 SASEGT. Deletions cut 4 bases from V and 0 bases from J, with 16 bases between. The CDR3 region is CASSGPQDGYSYEQYF. The CDR3 DNA reads as TGTGCCAGCAGTGGCCCTCAGGACGGCTACTCCTACGAGCAGTACTTC.

This clonotype showed up many times. The chain joins TRBV5-1 to TRBJ1-3; D is undetermined. CDR1 and CDR2 (germline): SGHRS, YFSETQ. This CDR3 has 15 residues. With 0 bases removed from V and 2 bases from J, the gap between germline ends came to 9 bases. In nucleotides, the CDR3 is TGCGCCAGCAGCTTGGACGGATACACTGGAAACACCATATATTTT. Its translation: CASSLDGYTGNTIYF.

This clonotype was seen at least ten times. This chain connects TRBV20-1 to TRBJ2-1; 10 bases line up with TRBD2. The germline V gene encodes CDR1 DFQATT and CDR2 SNEGSKA (reference sequence). This CDR3 has 15 amino acids. Unmatched junction bases numbered 7, after V lost 0 bases and J lost 8 bases. The CDR3 region is CSARDPSGSLYEQFF. CDR3 nucleotides: TGCAGTGCTAGAGATCCTAGCGGGAGTTTGTATGAGCAGTTCTTC.

This clonotype showed up many times. This chain links TRBV10-3 with TRBJ2-2; 9 bases align to TRBD2. V was pared by 8 bases and J by 5 bases, with 6 bases of the junction left unmatched. Germline V gene lookup returns CDR1 ENHRY and CDR2 SYGVKD. The CDR3 has 14 amino acids. CDR3 sequence reads: CAIPAGGVTGELFF. CDR3 DNA: TGTGCCATCCCAGCGGGAGGTGTTACCGGGGAGCTGTTTTTT.

The gene calls are TRBV18 and TRBJ2-5; 15 positions match TRBD2. The CDR3 length is 16 residues. J was trimmed by 4 bases and V by 3 bases; bases with no gene match: 3. In germline, CDR1 is KGHSH, CDR2 LQKENI. The CDR3 DNA reads TGTGCCAGCTCACCCATGGGACTAGCGGGAGGAGAGACCCAGTACTTC. It is translated as CASSPMGLAGGETQYF.

This clonotype was seen at least ten times. The gene calls are TRBV6-2 or TRBV6-3 and TRBJ2-3; D might be TRBD2 (6 bases). From germline, CDR1 is MNHEY and CDR2 SVGEGT. The CDR3 consists of 15 residues. V shed 9 bases and J shed 5 bases, with 21 bases lying between them. The DNA for the CDR3 is TGTGCCAGTCATACTGGGCGGGAAGAGGTAGATACGCAGTATTTT. It translates to CASHTGREEVDTQYF.

The sample holds many counts of this clonotype. V and J are TRBV5-1 and TRBJ1-3; TRBD1 agrees at 9 bases. Germline CDR1 and CDR2: SGHRS and YFSETQ. The CDR3 has 17 residues. V gave up 4 bases and J gave up 2 bases; unmatched junction bases: 10. This CDR3 reads CASSPTPQGAPGNTIYF. DNA for the CDR3: TGCGCCAGCAGCCCAACCCCACAGGGGGCACCTGGAAACACCATATATTTT.

This clonotype was found many times. V and J are TRBV14 and TRBJ2-7; D possibly corresponds to TRBD2 (5 bases). The V gene lost 3 bases and the J gene lost 1 base, with 16 bases spanning the gap. The CDR3 contains 16 residues. Germline CDR1 SGHDN, CDR2 FVKESK. The CDR3 is CASSHRSEGASYEQYF. The CDR3 nucleotides read TGTGCCAGCAGCCATCGGTCAGAGGGAGCATCCTACGAGCAGTACTTC.

This clonotype was detected a few times. J is TRBJ2-1 and V is TRBV10-2; the match to TRBD2 covers 13 bases. The J segment lost 6 bases and the V segment lost 3 bases, leaving 8 bases of the junction unmatched. This CDR3 has 17 residues. Per the germline V gene, CDR1 is WSHSY and CDR2 is SAAADI. The CDR3 DNA follows: TGCGCCAGCAGTGATGGTAGACTAGCGGGAGGAGCCAATGAGCAGTTCTTC. The encoded protein is CASSDGRLAGGANEQFF.

This clonotype was picked up many times. V gene TRBV7-2 combines with J gene TRBJ2-1; 11 positions agree with TRBD2. This CDR3 spans 15 amino acids. The germline gives CDR1 SGHTA, CDR2 FQGNSA. Trimming at V came to 4 bases and at J to 7 bases, leaving 6 bases not matched to a gene. CDR3 DNA: TGTGCCAGCAGCTATAGCGGGAGGGCCCGTAATGAGCAGTTCTTC. Translating gives CASSYSGRARNEQFF.

The sample holds many counts of this clonotype. The chain joins TRBV28 to TRBJ2-2; D gene uncertain. Germline-derived CDR1 and CDR2 are MDHEN and SYDVKM. V shed 6 bases and J shed 5 bases, with 10 bases lying between them. This CDR3 spans 13 amino acids. This chain's CDR3 is CASRAAQTGELFF. The CDR3 DNA sequence: TGTGCCAGCAGGGCAGCCCAAACCGGGGAGCTGTTTTTT.

This clonotype was counted at least ten times. This sequence joins TRBV7-9 and TRBJ2-7, with D possibly being TRBD1 or TRBD2 (5 bases each). The CDR3 covers 15 residues. CDR1 and CDR2 (germline): SEHNR, FQNEAQ (reference sequence). The ends were cut back, 5 bases at V and 5 bases at J, with 19 bases in the middle. CDR3 amino acids: CASSTRGTVSDEQYF. The CDR3 DNA reads TGTGCCAGCAGCACAAGAGGGACCGTCTCTGACGAGCAGTACTTC.

This clonotype was seen many times. This chain connects TRBV12-3 or TRBV12-4 to TRBJ1-2; 7 nucleotides agree with TRBD1. Losses at the gene ends were 7 bases for V and 5 bases for J; bases not matched to a gene: 16. This CDR3 spans 16 amino acids. The CDR3 sequence: CASTPRGTDYLYGYTF. The CDR3 DNA reads as TGTGCCAGCACCCCGAGGGGGACAGATTATCTTTATGGCTACACCTTC.

This clonotype was detected many times. The rearrangement uses TRBV29-1 and TRBJ1-2, with TRBD1 matching over 9 bases. The CDR3 spans 15 residues. The germline V gene has CDR1 SQVTM and CDR2 ANQGSEA. The V gene end was trimmed by 4 bases and the J gene end by 4 bases; junction bases not matched to a gene: 10. The CDR3 region has the DNA TGCAGCGTTGTCCCGGACAGGGGAAGCCGCTATGGCTACACCTTC. Its protein product is CSVVPDRGSRYGYTF. The complete variable domain, with remaining parts taken from reference TRBV29-1 and TRBJ1-2, reads SAVISQKPSRDICQRGTSLTIQCQVDSQVTMMFWYRQQPGQSLTLIATANQGSEATYESGFVIDKFPISRPNLTFSTLTVSNMSPEDSSIYLCSVVPDRGSRYGYTFGSGTRLTVV.

This clonotype was observed at least ten times. The rearrangement uses TRBV5-1 and TRBJ1-1; TRBD1 agrees at 11 bases. Germline lookup yields CDR1 SGHRS and CDR2 YFSETQ. The CDR3 length is 16 residues. The trim removed 4 bases at V and 0 bases at J, leaving 5 bases unmatched. The CDR3 DNA follows: TGCGCCAGCAGCCCGGGACAGGGGGAGTTGAACACTGAAGCTTTCTTT. Protein: CASSPGQGELNTEAFF. Based on the CDR3 plus reference TRBV5-1 and TRBJ1-1, the full variable domain is KAGVTQTPRYLIKTRGQQVTLSCSPISGHRSVSWYQQTPGQGLQFLFEYFSETQRNKGNFPGRFSGRQFSNSRSEMNVSTLELGDSALYLCASSPGQGELNTEAFFGQGTRLTVV.